The clone carrying this T cell receptor (beta chain) came up a few times. CDR3 length: 16 residues. The germline V gene encodes CDR1 SGHDN and CDR2 FVKESK. Trimming removed 1 base at V and 12 bases at J, with 22 bases between. This specimen belongs to a study of tumour-infiltrating T cells in Burkitt lymphoma. Clones were sequenced by immunoSEQ multiplex PCR, and TCRdb holds only the in-frame ones, with some missing. The table lists fewer than 3,000 clones, around 24% of them singletons. The receptor comes from a human donor with relapsed Burkitt lymphoma. Some clones in this sample may be carry-over from other donors' samples. The chain carries TRBV14 and TRBJ2-1; a possible D gene is TRBD2 (6 bases). The sequencing sample was made of tumor tissue from a relapse. The CDR3 loop reads CASSQGWLRAGEWQFF. The CDR3 DNA is TGTGCCAGCAGCCAAGGGTGGTTAAGAGCGGGTGAGTGGCAGTTCTTC.